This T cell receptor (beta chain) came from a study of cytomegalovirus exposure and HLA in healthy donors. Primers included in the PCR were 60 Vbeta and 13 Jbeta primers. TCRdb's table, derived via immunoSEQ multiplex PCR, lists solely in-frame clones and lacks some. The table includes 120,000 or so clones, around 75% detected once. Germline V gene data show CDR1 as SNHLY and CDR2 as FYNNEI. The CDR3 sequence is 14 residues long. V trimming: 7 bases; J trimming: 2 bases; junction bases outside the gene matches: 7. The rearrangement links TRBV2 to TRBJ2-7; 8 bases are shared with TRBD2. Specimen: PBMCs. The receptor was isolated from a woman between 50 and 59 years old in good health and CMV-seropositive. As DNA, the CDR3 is TGTGCCAGCACCCAAACGCGGGGGGCCTACGAGCAGTACTTC. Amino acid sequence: CASTQTRGAYEQYF.